A single sample gave rise to the 28 T cell receptor beta chains below, sequenced in a study of CD8 T cells in Susac syndrome. When the RNA was reverse transcribed, random hexamers were used with an input of roughly 0.5 to 1 ug. TCRdb processed the immunoSEQ multiplex PCR reads anew with MiXCR; each CDR3 protein has one entry. The top ten hold more than 0.09% of the sample, which has around 69,000 distinct CDR3 sequences, roughly 95% seen once. Sequences were obtained from CD4+ T cells from PBMCs. The receptors stem from a human donor with multiple sclerosis.

CDR3 sequence (DNA): TGCAGTGCTCCCCCCCGCGGGGGTTCCTACAATGAGCAGTTCTTC. It translates to CSAPPRGGSYNEQFF. The rearrangement uses TRBV20-1 and TRBJ2-1; 7 bases match TRBD2. Germline V gene sequence: CDR1 DFQATT, CDR2 SNEGSKA (reference sequence). This CDR3 has 15 residues. The V gene end was trimmed by 5 bases and the J gene end by 1 base; junction bases not matched to a gene: 8.

The gene calls are TRBV25-1 and TRBJ2-3, with D uncertain. The V gene lost 3 bases and the J gene lost 4 bases, with 11 bases spanning the gap. The CDR3 runs to 14 residues. Germline assignment: CDR1 MGHDK and CDR2 SYGVNS. CDR3 sequence reads: CASSDVGIADTQYF. The DNA of the CDR3 is TGTGCCAGCAGTGATGTGGGGATCGCAGATACGCAGTATTTT.

This clonotype came up once. V usage is TRBV2 and J usage is TRBJ1-2; D remains ambiguous. CDR1 and CDR2 (germline): SNHLY, FYNNEI. This CDR3 is 14 amino acids long. The germline V and J ends were trimmed by 1 base and 7 bases, with 13 bases remaining between them. CDR3 coding DNA: TGTGCCAGCAGTGAAGGGCTCCCTTTGGGTGGCTACACCTTC. It encodes CASSEGLPLGGYTF.

The rearrangement links TRBV29-1 to TRBJ2-2, with a tentative D call TRBD1 (5 bases). The CDR3 is made up of 14 amino acids. Germline values: CDR1 SQVTM, CDR2 ANQGSEA. Trimming shortened V by 4 bases and J by 6 bases, and 15 bases separated the two germline ends. The CDR3 DNA is TGCAGCGTTGTGATCGCAGGGCCGGCCGGGGAGCTGTTTTTT. This encodes CSVVIAGPAGELFF.

This sequence joins TRBV5-1 and TRBJ1-1, with D perhaps matching TRBD1 (6 bases). V was trimmed by 5 bases and J by 1 base, leaving 12 bases between them. The CDR3 loop spans 14 amino acids. CDR1 is SGHRS, CDR2 YFSETQ, per germline. CDR3 region: CASRPSDRNTEAFF. CDR3 coding DNA: TGCGCCAGCAGACCCTCGGACAGGAACACTGAAGCTTTCTTT.

In this sample, this clonotype turned up once. This chain uses TRBV20-1 with TRBJ1-5, with 7 bases lining up with TRBD1. This CDR3 has 13 residues. CDR1 DFQATT and CDR2 SNEGSKA come from the germline V gene (reference sequence). V shed 4 bases and J 5 bases; nucleotides not matched to a gene: 5. The chain's CDR3 is CSAKDRVDQPQHF. The CDR3, as DNA: TGCAGTGCTAAAGACAGGGTGGATCAGCCCCAGCATTTT.

This sequence joins TRBV5-1 and TRBJ1-4; D may be TRBD1 (5 bases). Trimming stripped 4 bases from V and 6 bases from J, with 13 bases between. Germline assignment: CDR1 SGHRS and CDR2 YFSETQ. The CDR3 is 14 residues long. The CDR3 DNA sequence: TGCGCCAGCAGCCTTCGGATAGGGGATGAAAAACTGTTTTTT. This gives the protein CASSLRIGDEKLFF.

The chain combines TRBV29-1 with TRBJ2-7, with 7 bases that match TRBD1. The CDR3 loop spans 13 amino acids. Germline V CDR1 and CDR2: SQVTM, ANQGSEA. V trimming: 6 bases; J trimming: 2 bases; junction bases outside the gene matches: 7. CDR3 region: CSVAWDRAYEQYF. DNA for the CDR3: TGCAGCGTCGCCTGGGACAGAGCCTACGAGCAGTACTTC.

The chain carries TRBV6-6 and TRBJ1-6; TRBD1 matches 11 bases. There are 15 residues in the CDR3. J was trimmed by 9 bases and V by 8 bases; bases with no gene match: 9. CDR1 and CDR2 from the germline V gene are MNHNY and SVGAGI (reference sequence). Here the CDR3 reads CASWNTGTGGSPLHF. For the CDR3, the DNA is TGTGCCAGCTGGAATACCGGGACAGGGGGTTCACCCCTCCACTTT.

This CDR3 is CASSNWASGSSYEQYF. The DNA of the CDR3 is TGTGCCAGCAGCAATTGGGCTAGCGGGTCGTCCTACGAGCAGTACTTC. The genes are TRBV7-2 and TRBJ2-7, with 8 bases that match TRBD2. Per the germline V gene, CDR1 is SGHTA and CDR2 is FQGNSA. The CDR3 length is 16 residues. V dropped 5 bases and J dropped 1; count of bases not matched to a gene: 10.

This chain connects TRBV7-2 to TRBJ1-1; 7 bases fit TRBD1. The CDR3 consists of 14 residues. Unmatched junction bases numbered 1, after V lost 2 bases and J lost 1 base. Germline lookup yields CDR1 SGHTA and CDR2 FQGNSA. The chain's CDR3 is CASSLNRGNTEAFF. The CDR3 DNA reads as TGTGCCAGCAGCTTAAACAGGGGGAACACTGAAGCTTTCTTT.

The chain combines TRBV20-1 with TRBJ1-1; D perhaps matches TRBD1 (5 bases). Per germline, CDR1 DFQATT and CDR2 SNEGSKA (reference sequence). The CDR3 has 15 residues. Trimming removed 2 bases at V and 0 bases at J, with 13 bases between. As DNA, the CDR3 is TGCAGTGCTAGATCGGGAGAGGGGATGAACACTGAAGCTTTCTTT. As protein: CSARSGEGMNTEAFF.

This chain links TRBV5-8 with TRBJ1-1; D possibly corresponds to TRBD1 (5 bases). V was shortened by 4 bases and J by 7 bases, with 14 bases between the two germline ends. Looked up from germline, CDR1 is SGHTS and CDR2 is YDEGEE. There are 13 residues in the CDR3. The CDR3 sequence is CASSGDPRGEAFF. CDR3 nucleotides: TGTGCCAGCAGCGGGGACCCTAGGGGTGAAGCTTTCTTT. The full variable domain, its missing parts supplied by reference TRBV5-8 and TRBJ1-1, is EAGVTQSPTHLIKTRGQQATLRCSPISGHTSVYWYQQALGLGLQFLLWYDEGEERNRGNFPPRFSGRQFPNYSSELNVNALELEDSALYLCASSGDPRGEAFFGQGTRLTVV.

The chain employs TRBV3-1 and TRBJ2-5, with unresolved D. The CDR3 loop spans 15 amino acids. V was shortened by 4 bases and J by 5 bases, with 17 bases between the two germline ends. Looked up from germline, CDR1 is LGHDT and CDR2 is YNNKEL (reference sequence). As DNA, the CDR3 is TGTGCCAGCAGCCTAAAGTGGGCAGTCGGGGAGACCCAGTACTTC. Its protein product is CASSLKWAVGETQYF.

The chain recombines TRBV5-1 with TRBJ2-3; D not resolved. Trimming took 1 base from V and 0 from J, leaving 9 bases between them. This CDR3 has 15 residues. Germline V gene lookup returns CDR1 SGHRS and CDR2 YFSETQ. CDR3: CASSLSTTSTDTQYF. The CDR3 DNA reads TGCGCCAGCAGCTTGAGCACCACTAGCACAGATACGCAGTATTTT.

V is TRBV11-2 and J is TRBJ2-3; 7 positions match TRBD1. V trimming: 5 bases; J trimming: 6 bases; junction bases outside the gene matches: 5. The CDR3 totals 13 residues. Germline CDR1 reads SGHAT; CDR2 reads FQNNGV. The CDR3: CASSLTGLDTQYF. For the CDR3, the DNA is TGTGCCAGCAGCCTGACAGGGCTCGATACGCAGTATTTT.

This chain links TRBV5-4 with TRBJ1-1, with 9 bases aligning to TRBD1. CDR1 and CDR2 from the germline V gene are SGHNT and YYREEE (reference sequence). With V trimmed by 3 bases and J by 7 bases, 7 bases remained unmatched. This CDR3 has 14 residues. CDR3 bases: TGTGCCAGCAGCTGGGACAGGGAGGGTGGTGAAGCTTTCTTT. As protein: CASSWDREGGEAFF.

This clonotype has only one observation. The rearrangement joins TRBV7-9 to TRBJ1-2; D remains ambiguous. Germline V CDR1 and CDR2: SEHNR, FQNEAQ (reference sequence). CDR3 length equals 12 residues. The V and J ends lost 1 base and 9 bases respectively, with 9 bases between them. The CDR3 DNA follows: TGTGCCAGCAGCTTAGAGGAGGGTAGCTACACCTTC. Its protein product is CASSLEEGSYTF.

The chain joins TRBV9 to TRBJ2-7, with no clear D. The V gene lost 0 bases and the J gene lost 0 bases, with 7 bases spanning the gap. This CDR3 comprises 14 residues. Germline CDR1 is SGDLS and CDR2 is YYNGEE. CDR3 coding DNA: TGTGCCAGCAGCGTAGGACGAAACTCCTACGAGCAGTACTTC. Translated: CASSVGRNSYEQYF. Filled out from reference TRBV9 and TRBJ2-7, the complete variable domain reads DSGVTQTPKHLITATGQRVTLRCSPRSGDLSVYWYQQSLDQGLQFLIQYYNGEERAKGNILERFSAQQFPDLHSELNLSSLELGDSALYFCASSVGRNSYEQYFGPGTRLTVT.

The V gene is TRBV6-5, the J gene TRBJ1-2; possible D gene TRBD1, 6 bases. CDR1 is MNHEY and CDR2 is SVGAGI in the germline V gene. The CDR3 loop spans 17 amino acids. V dropped 1 base and J dropped 1 base, with 16 bases sitting between them. The CDR3 is CASSYFSGQPNNYGYTF. The CDR3 DNA reads as TGTGCCAGCAGTTACTTTTCCGGACAGCCAAATAACTATGGCTACACCTTC.

V and J are TRBV29-1 and TRBJ1-6; a possible D gene is TRBD1 (5 bases). Trimming cost V 4 bases and J 6 bases, with 10 bases left between them. The CDR3 totals 13 residues. Germline CDR1 SQVTM, CDR2 ANQGSEA. The CDR3 loop reads CSVAQGGNSPLHF. The DNA for the CDR3 is TGCAGCGTTGCCCAGGGAGGTAATTCACCCCTCCACTTT.

The rearrangement uses TRBV11-3 and TRBJ2-7, with TRBD2 matching 15 bases. The CDR3 spans 16 residues. Germline V gene sequence: CDR1 SGHNT, CDR2 YENEEA. V trimming: 3 bases; J trimming: 4 bases; junction bases outside the gene matches: 4. In DNA, the CDR3 is TGTGCCAGCAGCTTGGGACTAGCGGGGGGCACATACGAGCAGTACTTC. Translation: CASSLGLAGGTYEQYF.

V and J are TRBV3-1 and TRBJ1-2; D remains ambiguous. Germline CDR1 LGHDT, CDR2 YNNKEL (reference sequence). Trimming left V 2 bases short and J 0 bases short, with 10 bases between. The CDR3 runs 15 residues. The CDR3 nucleotides are TGTGCCAGCAGCCAATTAGCAGCCCCTAACTATGGCTACACCTTC. It translates to CASSQLAAPNYGYTF.

The chain couples TRBV20-1 to TRBJ2-7, with a weak D call TRBD2 (5 bases). V lost 3 bases to trimming and J lost 0 bases, with 12 bases between them. The germline gives CDR1 DFQATT, CDR2 SNEGSKA (reference sequence). This CDR3 has 14 residues. As DNA, the CDR3 is TGCAGTGCTAGTGTGGCGGGTGTCTCCTACGAGCAGTACTTC. Residues: CSASVAGVSYEQYF.

The chain employs TRBV7-3 and TRBJ2-1; 8 bases agree with TRBD1. CDR3 length: 14 residues. CDR1 is SGHTA, CDR2 FQGTGA, per germline. Germline trimming cut 5 bases from V and 7 bases from J; bases unmatched to any gene: 7. The CDR3 DNA sequence: TGTGCCAGCAGCCCCGGACAGGGTCAGAATGAGCAGTTCTTC. Translation: CASSPGQGQNEQFF.

The J gene is TRBJ2-7, the V gene TRBV7-9, with D perhaps TRBD2 (5 bases). V lost 4 bases, J lost 4 bases, and 8 bases lay in between. There are 12 residues in the CDR3. CDR1 SEHNR and CDR2 FQNEAQ come from the germline V gene (reference sequence). The CDR3 coding sequence is TGTGCCAGCAGCTCTTCGGGGTACGAGCAGTACTTC. It specifies CASSSSGYEQYF. Variable domain in full (rest from reference TRBV7-9 and TRBJ2-7): DTGVSQNPRHKITKRGQNVTFRCDPISEHNRLYWYRQTLGQGPEFLTYFQNEAQLEKSRLLSDRFSAERPKGSFSTLEIQRTEQGDSAMYLCASSSSGYEQYFGPGTRLTVT.

This chain joins TRBV7-9 and TRBJ2-4; D gene ambiguous. Germline V gene sequence: CDR1 SEHNR, CDR2 FQNEAQ (reference sequence). CDR3 length: 11 amino acids. Trimming took 5 bases from V and 7 from J, leaving 6 bases between them. The CDR3 sequence: CASSPSNIQYF. The CDR3 DNA reads TGTGCCAGCAGCCCCAGTAACATTCAGTACTTC. Filled out from reference TRBV7-9 and TRBJ2-4, the complete variable domain reads DTGVSQNPRHKITKRGQNVTFRCDPISEHNRLYWYRQTLGQGPEFLTYFQNEAQLEKSRLLSDRFSAERPKGSFSTLEIQRTEQGDSAMYLCASSPSNIQYFGAGTRLSVL.

The J gene is TRBJ1-3, the V gene TRBV5-4, with unresolved D. Looked up from germline, CDR1 is SGHNT and CDR2 is YYREEE (reference sequence). The CDR3 is 14 residues long. V was pared by 3 bases and J by 0 bases, with 7 bases between. The CDR3 sequence: CASSSRHSGNTIYF. In nucleotides, the CDR3 is TGTGCCAGCAGCTCCCGTCACTCTGGAAACACCATATATTTT.